The entry below describes one T cell receptor (beta chain). The sample originates from a study of OX40 agonist ivuxolimab in advanced cancers. This table comes from immunoSEQ multiplex PCR, and its TCRdb copy is limited to in-frame clones, with some not included. The sample shows about 77,000 clones, roughly 91% of them seen only once. Germline lookup yields CDR1 SGDLS and CDR2 YYNGEE. V was shortened by 4 bases and J by 2 bases, with 11 bases between the two germline ends. This CDR3 has 14 residues. This sequence was found in an adult with an advanced solid tumor such as melanoma, head and neck, liver or kidney cancer. This chain uses TRBV9 with TRBJ2-3; D not resolved. Sequences were derived from CD4+ or CD8+ T cells sorted from blood, sampled in a trial of the OX40 agonist ivuxolimab. The CDR3 DNA follows: TGTGCCAGCAGCTTTTTGACCAACACAGATACGCAGTATTTT. It specifies CASSFLTNTDTQYF.